One sample yielded the 11 T cell receptor beta chains listed below, sequenced in a study of blood T cells in healthy people across ages. Primers used in a second PCR of about 6 to 12 cycles were a sample-barcoded 5' primer and a J-beta primer mix. MiXCR, run by TCRdb on the 5' RACE reads, gives a single entry per CDR3 protein. Among roughly 1,300,000 distinct CDR3 sequences listed, roughly 60% were seen once. Sequenced material: blood. The receptors come from a man between 18 and 35 years old in good health.

This clonotype showed up just once. The chain's CDR3 is CASSVPQAGGGETQYF. In DNA form, the CDR3 reads TGTGCCAGCAGTGTCCCACAAGCGGGGGGCGGAGAGACCCAGTACTTC. The gene calls are TRBV28 and TRBJ2-5; 9 nucleotides align to TRBD2. Germline assignment: CDR1 MDHEN and CDR2 SYDVKM. V was clipped by 5 bases and J by 4 bases; unmatched bases: 11. The CDR3 consists of 16 residues.

V is TRBV7-6 and J is TRBJ1-4; tentatively, D is TRBD1 (5 bases). The CDR3 is 15 amino acids. Germline V lookup: CDR1 SGHVS, CDR2 FNYEAQ. The V gene lost 3 bases and the J gene lost 5 bases, with 13 bases spanning the gap. DNA for the CDR3: TGTGCCAGCAGCTTGAAGGGGAAGATCAATGAAAAACTGTTTTTT. Residues: CASSLKGKINEKLFF.

The chain combines TRBV20-1 with TRBJ2-7, with D tentatively TRBD2 (7 bases). The CDR3 is 14 residues long. CDR1 and CDR2 from the germline V gene are DFQATT and SNEGSKA (reference sequence). V was cut by 3 bases and J by 5 bases, with 17 bases left in between. CDR3 residues: CSARGGLDLDEQYF. The CDR3 DNA reads TGCAGTGCTAGGGGGGGGCTAGATCTCGACGAGCAGTACTTC.

Written as DNA, the CDR3 is TGTGCCATCAGTGAGCAGAGCTCCTACGAGCAGTACTTC. This sequence encodes CAISEQSSYEQYF. The chain employs TRBV10-3 and TRBJ2-7; D call uncertain. This CDR3 is 13 amino acids long. Germline V gives CDR1 ENHRY, CDR2 SYGVKD. Trimming removed 2 bases at V and 0 bases at J, with 5 bases between.

The rearrangement uses TRBV2 and TRBJ2-4; TRBD2 aligns across 8 bases. The CDR3 contains 13 residues. CDR1 and CDR2 from the germline V gene are SNHLY and FYNNEI. Trimming at V came to 5 bases and at J to 14 bases, leaving 11 bases not matched to a gene. DNA for the CDR3: TGTGCCAGCAGTTCGGGACTAGTGGAGGTGGAGTACTTC. This translates into CASSSGLVEVEYF.

This chain links TRBV5-1 with TRBJ1-2; the D is unclear. Trimming removed 4 bases from V and 6 bases from J, with 16 bases in between. CDR1 SGHRS and CDR2 YFSETQ come from the germline V gene. The CDR3 totals 14 residues. The CDR3 DNA is TGCGCCAGCAGCCTCTGGGAGGTGGAGAATGGCTACACCTTC. This codes for CASSLWEVENGYTF.

V is TRBV7-8 and J is TRBJ2-1; D uncertain. Germline CDR1 reads SGHVS; CDR2 reads FQNEAQ. This CDR3 contains 12 residues. With 5 bases removed from V and 11 bases from J, the gap between germline ends came to 13 bases. This CDR3 is CASSGRDRQQFF. DNA for the CDR3: TGTGCCAGCAGCGGCAGAGACCGACAGCAGTTCTTC.

The V and J genes are TRBV4-3 and TRBJ1-2; possible D gene TRBD1, 5 bases. The CDR3 runs to 13 residues. Germline lookup yields CDR1 LGHNA and CDR2 YSLEER. With 3 bases removed from V and 5 bases from J, the gap between germline ends came to 10 bases. The CDR3 is CASSHEDNYGYTF. The CDR3, as DNA: TGCGCCAGCAGCCATGAGGACAATTATGGCTACACCTTC.

With respect to this clonotype: An end of the junction differs from the germline gene, which may be a read error. The chain couples TRBV24-1 to TRBJ2-3; D gene uncertain. The length of the CDR3 is 14 residues. Germline V lookup: CDR1 KGHDR, CDR2 SFDVKD. CDR3 DNA: TGTGCCACCAGTGGACGAATTAGCACAGATACGCGGTATTTT. This gives the protein CATSGRISTDTRYF.

The rearrangement links TRBV7-9 to TRBJ1-5; unclear D gene. Germline CDR1 is SEHNR and CDR2 is FQNEAQ (reference sequence). The CDR3 is 11 amino acids. V was trimmed by 5 bases and J by 9 bases, leaving 8 bases between them. The CDR3 DNA is TGTGCCAGCAGCGAGCGATGGCCCCAGCATTTT. This encodes CASSERWPQHF. Drawing the rest from reference TRBV7-9 and TRBJ1-5, the complete variable domain is DTGVSQNPRHKITKRGQNVTFRCDPISEHNRLYWYRQTLGQGPEFLTYFQNEAQLEKSRLLSDRFSAERPKGSFSTLEIQRTEQGDSAMYLCASSERWPQHFGDGTRLSIL.

This clonotype was counted a few times. This sequence joins TRBV10-1 and TRBJ2-3; 13 bases match TRBD2. There are 13 residues in the CDR3. V lost 11 bases and J lost 10; bases outside the gene matches: 9. The V gene's germline CDR1 is WNHNN and CDR2 SYGVQD (reference sequence). CDR3 sequence (DNA): TGCGCCTCCGGGACTAGCGGGAATTCAGCGCAGTATTTT. This sequence encodes CASGTSGNSAQYF.